This T cell receptor (beta chain) is drawn from a study of blood T cells in healthy people across ages. The use of a sample-barcoded 5' primer and a J-beta primer mix characterized a second PCR of 7 to 11 cycles. MiXCR, run by TCRdb on the 5' RACE reads, gives a single entry per CDR3 protein. Of some 1.5 million distinct CDR3 sequences detected, about 30% appear once; the ten largest clones hold about 7.7%. Findings and caveats of the study: Among long-lived donors, naive CD4+ cells were more numerous and diversity higher than in aged donors.

A remark on this clonotype: The antigen remains unidentified.

Donors ranged from 6 to 90 years old and were healthy Caucasians in Russia. Germline lookup yields CDR1 SGHRS and CDR2 YFSETQ. Trimming took 1 base from V and 1 from J, leaving 11 bases between them. CDR3 length equals 15 residues. Material for sequencing was blood. This chain connects TRBV5-1 to TRBJ2-5; either TRBD1 or TRBD2 may supply D (5 bases each). The receptor was isolated from a woman aged 30 to 39 in good health. CDR3 sequence reads: CASSLFPGPQETQYF. The DNA of the CDR3 is TGCGCCAGCAGCTTGTTCCCGGGACCCCAAGAGACCCAGTACTTC.